The T cell receptor beta chain described here comes from a study of blood T cell repertoires in COVID-19. Study background: Whether acute or convalescent, the COVID-19 samples came from the United States, Italy and Spain. Nucleic acid was either cDNA or gDNA, and it came from T cells, B-cell-depleted T cells, or PBMCs.

Produced via immunoSEQ multiplex PCR; TCRdb's table is partial and in-frame only. The data show around 250,000 clones, approximately 89% seen once. Germline V gene lookup returns CDR1 MNHNS and CDR2 SASEGT. Trimming stripped 0 bases from V and 11 bases from J, with 8 bases between. The CDR3 has 12 residues. This TCR came from a woman aged 40 to 50 with acute COVID-19. The sample was PBMCs or T cells enriched from blood (not recorded which). The chain uses TRBV6-1 and TRBJ1-5, with unresolved D. Here the CDR3 reads CASSEAPRSQHF. CDR3 sequence (DNA): TGTGCCAGCAGTGAAGCCCCGAGGTCCCAGCATTTT.